What follows are 18 T cell receptor beta chains derived from one specimen sequenced in a study of T cell changes during pregnancy in multiple sclerosis. Here immunoSEQ multiplex PCR was the method, and the copy in TCRdb shows in-frame clones only, minus some. This table has about 60,000 clones, more than 75% appearing once. The source was peripheral blood, collected in the second trimester of pregnancy. The source of these receptors is a female donor with multiple sclerosis, enrolled in a pregnancy study.

The rearrangement uses TRBV29-1 and TRBJ1-4, with D possibly TRBD1 on 5 matching bases. The CDR3 runs 12 residues. Germline V gives CDR1 SQVTM, CDR2 ANQGSEA. The ends were cut back, 7 bases at V and 4 bases at J, with 10 bases in the middle. CDR3 sequence (DNA): TGCAGCGCGGGCCAGGGTAATGAAAAACTGTTTTTT. Amino acid sequence: CSAGQGNEKLFF.

This rearrangement joins TRBV6-1 to TRBJ1-2, with a possible D match to TRBD1 (5 bases). The V end lost 4 bases, the J end lost 4 bases, and 10 bases lay between the germline ends. There are 13 residues in the CDR3. Per the germline V gene, CDR1 is MNHNS and CDR2 is SASEGT. In DNA form, the CDR3 reads TGTGCCAGCAGTGCACAGGAGATCTATGGCTACACCTTC. It specifies CASSAQEIYGYTF.

The chain couples TRBV2 to TRBJ2-1; D remains ambiguous. Per germline, CDR1 SNHLY and CDR2 FYNNEI. Trimming stripped 6 bases from V and 4 bases from J, with 4 bases between. The CDR3 sequence is 11 residues long. CDR3 coding DNA: TGTGCCAGCAGGACATACAATGAGCAGTTCTTC. This sequence encodes CASRTYNEQFF. The full variable domain, its missing parts supplied by reference TRBV2 and TRBJ2-1, is EPEVTQTPSHQVTQMGQEVILRCVPISNHLYFYWYRQILGQKVEFLVSFYNNEISEKSEIFDDQFSVERPDGSNFTLKIRSTKLEDSAMYFCASRTYNEQFFGPGTRLTVL.

The chain combines TRBV27 with TRBJ2-2, with D possibly matching TRBD1 (6 bases). The length of the CDR3 is 14 residues. The V gene's germline CDR1 is MNHEY and CDR2 SMNVEV (reference sequence). V lost 4 bases and J lost 5, with 11 bases in between. CDR3 bases: TGTGCCAGCAGTTGGGGGCCTAGAACCGGGGAGCTGTTTTTT. Encoded protein: CASSWGPRTGELFF.

The V gene is TRBV11-2, the J gene TRBJ2-5; the match to TRBD2 covers 8 bases. The CDR3 runs to 15 residues. Germline V gene sequence: CDR1 SGHAT, CDR2 FQNNGV. J gave up 4 bases and V 2 bases, and 6 bases lay outside the gene matches. The CDR3 loop is CASSLLPGLGETQYF. CDR3 bases: TGTGCCAGCAGCTTATTGCCGGGACTAGGAGAGACCCAGTACTTC.

The chain links TRBV27 to TRBJ2-3; 13 bases map to TRBD2. Unmatched junction bases numbered 10, after V lost 5 bases and J lost 5 bases. CDR3 length: 17 amino acids. Germline CDR1 is MNHEY and CDR2 is SMNVEV (reference sequence). The CDR3 here is CASSPLTSGGPGDTQYF. In DNA, the CDR3 is TGTGCCAGCAGTCCGTTGACTAGCGGGGGGCCGGGAGATACGCAGTATTTT.

Concerning this clone itself: The sample has other DNA sequences that encode this CDR3 too. The J gene is TRBJ2-3, the V gene TRBV30; D not resolved. CDR1 and CDR2 from the germline V gene are GTSNPN and SVGIG (reference sequence). The CDR3 extends over 13 amino acids. Trimming took 3 bases from V and 4 from J, leaving 11 bases between them. CDR3 sequence reads: CAWSVRRADTQYF. CDR3 bases: TGTGCCTGGAGCGTGCGCCGGGCAGATACGCAGTATTTT.

The V call is TRBV5-6, the J call TRBJ2-3; weak D call: TRBD1 (6 bases). The germline V gene encodes CDR1 SGHDT and CDR2 YYEEEE. Trimming stripped 5 bases from V and 4 bases from J, with 11 bases between. The CDR3 is 13 amino acids. The CDR3 here is CASSFTGPDTQYF. As DNA, the CDR3 is TGTGCCAGCAGTTTCACAGGGCCAGATACGCAGTATTTT.

This rearrangement joins TRBV7-8 to TRBJ1-1; D gene ambiguous. Germline lookup yields CDR1 SGHVS and CDR2 FQNEAQ. This CDR3 spans 13 amino acids. V was cut by 3 bases and J by 0 bases, with 5 bases left in between. CDR3 sequence (DNA): TGTGCCAGCAGCTTTGACATGAACACTGAAGCTTTCTTT. It encodes CASSFDMNTEAFF.

The V call is TRBV4-3, the J call TRBJ1-4; a weak D match, TRBD1 (5 bases). The CDR3 loop spans 17 amino acids. V lost 3 bases and J 0 bases, leaving 14 bases between the germline ends. Germline assignment: CDR1 LGHNA and CDR2 YSLEER. CDR3 in DNA: TGCGCCAGCAGCCAGGGGCTCGAAGGGCCAACTAATGAAAAACTGTTTTTT. This codes for CASSQGLEGPTNEKLFF.

The chain has TRBV5-1 and TRBJ2-3; TRBD1 matches 7 bases. Germline assignment: CDR1 SGHRS and CDR2 YFSETQ. V trimming: 4 bases; J trimming: 4 bases; junction bases outside the gene matches: 6. CDR3 length: 14 residues. The CDR3 DNA reads as TGCGCCAGCAGCCGCGCTACAGGGGCAGATACGCAGTATTTT. Its translation: CASSRATGADTQYF.

The table lists this clone with a count of one. The chain uses TRBV5-1 and TRBJ1-4; 7 nucleotides line up with TRBD1. CDR3 length: 16 amino acids. V dropped 4 bases and J dropped 0; count of bases not matched to a gene: 6. The germline gives CDR1 SGHRS, CDR2 YFSETQ. CDR3 bases: TGCGCCAGCAGCCTGGGACAGATAGCAACTAATGAAAAACTGTTTTTT. Translated: CASSLGQIATNEKLFF.

This chain joins TRBV6-5 and TRBJ2-1; D gene unclear. This CDR3 region has 13 residues. The germline V gene has CDR1 MNHEY and CDR2 SVGAGI. V gave up 5 bases and J gave up 6 bases, with 11 bases separating them. In DNA, the CDR3 is TGTGCCAGCAGTCCTAACCAAAGCAATGAGCAGTTCTTC. Its translation is CASSPNQSNEQFF.

This clone was counted only a few times. The chain couples TRBV4-1 to TRBJ1-5; 7 nucleotides match TRBD1. The germline V gene encodes CDR1 MGHRA and CDR2 YSYEKL. This CDR3 spans 16 amino acids. Trimming at V came to 2 bases and at J to 0 bases, leaving 4 bases not matched to a gene. The CDR3: CASSQLTGLSNQPQHF. The CDR3 DNA reads as TGCGCCAGCAGCCAATTGACAGGGCTTAGCAATCAGCCCCAGCATTTT.

This chain connects TRBV27 to TRBJ2-3; 10 positions agree with TRBD2. The CDR3 sequence is 15 residues long. Germline CDR1 is MNHEY and CDR2 is SMNVEV (reference sequence). V was pared by 7 bases and J by 8 bases, with 12 bases of the junction left unmatched. CDR3 residues: CASTKLAGGGFTQYF. The CDR3 nucleotides read TGTGCCAGCACCAAATTAGCGGGGGGAGGTTTTACGCAGTATTTT.

The chain is built from TRBV10-3 and TRBJ2-1; 10 bases line up with TRBD1. Losses at the gene ends were 4 bases for V and 7 bases for J; bases not matched to a gene: 7. The CDR3 sequence is 15 residues long. Per germline, CDR1 ENHRY and CDR2 SYGVKD. The CDR3 region is CAISVGTGEVNEQFF. CDR3 bases: TGTGCCATCAGTGTCGGGACAGGGGAGGTAAATGAGCAGTTCTTC.

The V call is TRBV5-1, the J call TRBJ2-5; 13 bases agree with TRBD2. Germline-derived CDR1 and CDR2 are SGHRS and YFSETQ. The CDR3 has 14 residues. Trimming cost V 8 bases and J 2 bases; bases outside gene matches: 3. CDR3 protein: CASGTSGAQETQYF. CDR3 coding DNA: TGCGCCAGTGGGACTAGCGGGGCTCAAGAGACCCAGTACTTC.

The V and J genes are TRBV5-1 and TRBJ1-2; possibly TRBD1 for D (6 bases). Deletions cut 3 bases from V and 5 bases from J, with 17 bases between. The length of the CDR3 is 15 residues. CDR1 and CDR2 from the germline V gene are SGHRS and YFSETQ. CDR3 sequence: CASSWLQGFEYGYTF. The CDR3 DNA sequence: TGCGCCAGCAGCTGGCTACAGGGCTTTGAGTATGGCTACACCTTC.